This T cell receptor (beta chain) derives from a study of response to subunit inactivated influenza vaccine. Points from the study as a whole: Researchers suggested that each seasonal influenza vaccination recruits few new T cells.

This clonotype was seen a handful of times. Its antigen is currently unknown. MiXCR was run by TCRdb on the RT-PCR reads, yielding one entry per CDR3 protein. The data show some 500,000 distinct CDR3 sequences, roughly 25% seen once. The specimen was CD4+ T cells sorted from PBMCs, collected about 5 days after vaccination. This clonotype was sampled from a middle-aged man who received an inactivated influenza vaccine.

The CDR3 region has the DNA TGCGCCAGCAAGGGGAGCTCCTACAATGAGCAGTTCTTC. Its protein product is CASKGSSYNEQFF. This chain links TRBV5-1 with TRBJ2-1; D is possibly TRBD1 or TRBD2 (5 bases each). Looked up from germline, CDR1 is SGHRS and CDR2 is YFSETQ. The ends were cut back, 6 bases at V and 0 bases at J, with 7 bases in the middle. There are 13 residues in the CDR3.